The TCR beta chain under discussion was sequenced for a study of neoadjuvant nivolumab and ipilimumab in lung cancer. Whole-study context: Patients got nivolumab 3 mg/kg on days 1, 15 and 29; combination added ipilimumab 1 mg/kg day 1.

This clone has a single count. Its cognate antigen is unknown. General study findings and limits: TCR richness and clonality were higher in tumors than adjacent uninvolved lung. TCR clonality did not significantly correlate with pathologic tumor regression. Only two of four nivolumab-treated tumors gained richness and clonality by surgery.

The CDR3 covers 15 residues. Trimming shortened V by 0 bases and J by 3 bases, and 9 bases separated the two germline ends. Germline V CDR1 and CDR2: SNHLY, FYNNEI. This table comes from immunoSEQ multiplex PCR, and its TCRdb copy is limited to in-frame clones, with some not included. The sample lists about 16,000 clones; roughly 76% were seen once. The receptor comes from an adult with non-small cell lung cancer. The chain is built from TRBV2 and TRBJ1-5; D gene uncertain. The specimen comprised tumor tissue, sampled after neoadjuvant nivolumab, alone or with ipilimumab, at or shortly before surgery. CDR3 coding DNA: TGTGCCAGCAGTGAAGCCCGTGGGGTCAATCAGCCCCAGCATTTT. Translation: CASSEARGVNQPQHF.